The rows below give T cell receptor beta chains drawn from one sample of a study of T cell responses to AZD1222 COVID-19 vaccine. Method: immunoSEQ multiplex PCR; TCRdb's copy keeps in-frame clones and lacks some. The table has about 140,000 clones, less than 95% seen once; the top ten hold approximately 8%. This sample comprised peripheral blood, obtained 28 days after the second dose of the MenACWY control vaccine. These receptor sequences come from an adult who received the MenACWY meningococcal vaccine as a control. The CDR3 runs from the conserved cysteine through the conserved F or W. D genes are given only for firm matches. Expanded clones are given a class, and other clones once, few, many or no size at all.

abundance	v_gene	j_gene	d_gene	CDR3aa	CDR3nt
-	TRBV18	TRBJ2-1	-	CASSPPVSYNEQFF	TGTGCCAGCTCACCACCCGTTTCCTACAATGAGCAGTTCTTC
-	TRBV19	TRBJ2-1	-	CASTNQRLNEQFF	TGTGCCAGTACGAACCAGCGGCTCAATGAGCAGTTCTTC
-	TRBV9	TRBJ2-7	-	CASSEQGVAYEQYF	TGTGCCAGCAGTGAACAGGGTGTAGCCTACGAGCAGTACTTC
once	TRBV30	TRBJ2-7	TRBD2	CAWDTGLVLYEQYF	TGTGCCTGGGACACGGGACTAGTACTCTACGAGCAGTACTTC
few	TRBV29-1	TRBJ2-1	-	CSVEGGTEAYNEQFF	TGCAGCGTTGAAGGCGGGACGGAGGCCTACAATGAGCAGTTCTTC
-	TRBV28	TRBJ1-5	TRBD1	CASSLQGLGNQPQHF	TGTGCCAGCAGCCTACAGGGGTTGGGCAATCAGCCCCAGCATTTT
-	TRBV9	TRBJ1-1	TRBD1	CASSATGLNTEAFF	TGTGCCAGCAGCGCGACAGGGCTAAACACTGAAGCTTTCTTT
-	TRBV4-3	TRBJ1-1	-	CASSQDGGYNTEAFF	TGCGCCAGCAGCCAAGATGGGGGGTACAACACTGAAGCTTTCTTT
-	TRBV28	TRBJ1-2	-	CASGVPFYGYTF	TGTGCCAGCGGCGTACCATTCTATGGCTACACCTTC
-	TRBV19	TRBJ2-1	-	CASSASSGRGPVGVQFF	TGTGCCAGTAGTGCTTCGTCCGGGCGGGGGCCCGTGGGCGTGCAGTTCTTC
-	TRBV12-5	TRBJ2-7	-	CASGLLPNYEQYF	TGTGCTAGTGGTTTGTTGCCCAACTACGAGCAGTACTTC
-	TRBV28	TRBJ1-6	-	CASSLEGGRSPLHF	TGTGCCAGCAGTTTAGAGGGTGGTCGTTCACCCCTCCACTTT
-	TRBV5-1	TRBJ2-5	TRBD2	CASSTSGKETQYF	TGCGCCAGCAGCACGAGCGGGAAAGAGACCCAGTACTTC
-	TRBV28	TRBJ1-1	-	CASSLPLNTEAFF	TGTGCCAGCAGTTTACCTCTTAACACTGAAGCTTTCTTT
-	TRBV25-1	TRBJ2-7	-	CASSLRGDRYEQYF	TGTGCCAGCAGTCTCAGGGGGGATAGGTACGAGCAGTACTTC
-	TRBV12-3/TRBV12-4	TRBJ1-5	-	CASSLQVGAPQHF	TGTGCCAGCAGTCTTCAGGTGGGAGCGCCCCAGCATTTT